In its sample, the clone carrying this T cell receptor beta chain was seen many times. Its matching antigen is unknown. This specimen belongs to a study of CD8+CD57+ T cells in acquired aplastic anemia. Whole-study context: The study obtained 8.5 million to 12 million reads on average for CD4+ cells from healthy donors. Whole-study results and caveats: Patients and controls shared some 29 CD8+ CDR3 sequences, which appeared highly expressed in patients and within their immunodominant clones. Significance was not reached for CD8+ Simpson's diversity between patients and controls.

Between the trimmed V and J ends, which lost 2 bases and 7 bases, there was a span of 15 bases. The CDR3 is 15 residues long. CDR1 and CDR2 from the germline V gene are SGHAT and FQNNGV. Template material for TCR beta VDJ and CDR3 profiling consisted of genomic DNA. TCRdb fed the reads into MiXCR, producing one record per CDR3 protein. Among 50,000 to 65,000 distinct CDR3 sequences listed, about 50% were seen once. Input material: sorted CD4+, CD8+, or CD8+CD57+ T cells (not recorded which) from PBMCs. The sequence derives from a human donor in good health, serving as a control. This chain connects TRBV11-2 to TRBJ2-1, with D uncertain. The CDR3 DNA is TGTGCCAGCAGCTTATCTGGCCTAGGTGGAAATGAGCAGTTCTTC. Encoded protein: CASSLSGLGGNEQFF.